These T cell receptor beta chains were read from a single sample in a study of blood T cell repertoires in COVID-19. Sequencing was performed with immunoSEQ multiplex PCR; in TCRdb, only in-frame clones are kept and a portion is missing. The sample consists of about 20,000 clones, roughly 83% of them appearing once. Source material: peripheral blood. These receptors were obtained from a man older than 75 with active or convalescent COVID-19. CDR3s include the opening cysteine and the closing phenylalanine or tryptophan. A D gene is named only where the DNA matches it firmly.

.,TRBV4-2,CASSPGWETQYF
.,TRBV7-2,CASSLPQNYGYTF
TRBD1,TRBV5-1,CASSLGQGAKGYTF
TRBD2,TRBV2,CASTRLANTDTQYF
.,TRBV25-1,CASRDSLYLHF
.,TRBV7-9,CASSYDVPGKSPLHF
.,TRBV2,CASSERSPGVLNTEAFF
TRBD1,TRBV7-9,CASSYGQGFSTGELFF
.,TRBV4-3,CASSQDRGGRGWNNAEAFF
TRBD1,TRBV30,CAWSGTGANTIYF
.,TRBV6-2/TRBV6-3,CASSKFRGQTGTGELFF
TRBD1,TRBV27,CASSPYSGQGEETQYF
.,TRBV7-9,CASSLENYGYTF
TRBD2,TRBV7-2,CASSFQRGDNEQFF
.,TRBV11-1,CASSLGSRVIDEQYF
.,TRBV4-3,CASSLKGRGGTEAFF
TRBD1,TRBV4-1,CASSQELTTGDYGYTF
TRBD1,TRBV6-5,CASTAGGYGYTF
TRBD1,TRBV6-1,CASSENRGAYNSPLHF
TRBD1,TRBV29-1,CSARTGLGSPLHF
.,TRBV11-2,CASSFGGNEKLFF
TRBD2,TRBV6-5,CASGGLAGSYEQYF
TRBD1,TRBV28,CASQLGDRSPVRYGYTF
TRBD2,TRBV7-9,CASSFPASGKPDTQYF
TRBD2,TRBV28,CGASGGTDTQYF
.,TRBV27,CASSGGATDTQYF
.,TRBV9,CASSSKPSEGYGYTF
.,TRBV18,CASSSGRNTEAFF
.,TRBV10-3,CAISATGEQYF
.,TRBV11-2,CASSRGTVETQYF
TRBD1,TRBV3-1/TRBV3-2,CASSPSRDSQSNYGYTF
.,TRBV28,CASSFPSVAGRSYNSPLHF
.,TRBV3-1/TRBV3-2,CASSQEYGDGYGYTF
TRBD1,TRBV19,CASSIVIGGPDTQYF
.,TRBV14,CASSLREQGVTFF
.,TRBV27,CASSLYKFGQLPRELFF
.,TRBV19,CASSVRTGTDTQYF